These T cell receptor beta chains were read from a single sample in a study of shared clonotypes between healthy human individuals. Assay: immunoSEQ multiplex PCR; the TCRdb copy retains only in-frame clones and omits some. The table lists about 2.5 million clones, approximately 90% of them singletons, with 0.3% to 0.4% in the top ten. Input material: naive CD4+ T cells from PBMCs. All receptors come from a man aged 18-30 years in good health. Some clones in this sample may be carry-over from other donors' samples. The CDR3 runs from the conserved cysteine through the conserved F or W. The D gene is left open where the match is weak. Size values are once, few and many counts, or a class for expanded clones, and some rows have none.

CDR3aa,CDR3nt,d_gene,abundance,j_gene,v_gene
CASSAGSEPQHF,TGTGCCAGCTCTGCGGGGAGTGAGCCCCAGCATTTT,-,once,TRBJ1-5,TRBV18
CASSYSNYPYNEQFF,TGTGCCAGCAGTTACTCAAACTACCCCTACAATGAGCAGTTCTTC,-,-,TRBJ2-1,TRBV6-5
CASVHTLGGGNNEQFF,TGTGCTAGTGTCCATACGCTGGGCGGGGGGAACAATGAGCAGTTCTTC,TRBD2,-,TRBJ2-1,TRBV12-5
CASSARQQPTYNEQFF,TGTGCCAGCAGCGCACGCCAACAGCCTACCTACAATGAGCAGTTCTTC,-,-,TRBJ2-1,TRBV9
CASSPPGSGRGYEQYF,TGTGCCAGCAGCCCACCAGGTAGCGGGAGGGGCTACGAGCAGTACTTC,TRBD2,-,TRBJ2-7,TRBV11-2
CASSPRQGIYGYTF,TGTGCCAGCAGCCCCCGACAGGGAATCTATGGCTACACCTTC,TRBD1,once,TRBJ1-2,TRBV5-6
CASRDERAGGSYEQYF,TGTGCCAGTAGGGACGAGAGAGCAGGGGGCTCCTACGAGCAGTACTTC,TRBD1,-,TRBJ2-7,TRBV19
CASTGTGGGYTEAFF,TGTGCCAGCACGGGGACAGGGGGCGGGTACACTGAAGCTTTCTTT,TRBD1,-,TRBJ1-1,TRBV6-5
CASSLGGSHNSPLHF,TGTGCCAGCAGTTTAGGGGGAAGTCATAATTCACCCCTCCACTTT,-,-,TRBJ1-6,TRBV28
CASSVGAGVGVSYNEQFF,TGTGCCAGCAGCGTAGGGGCGGGAGTAGGAGTATCCTACAATGAGCAGTTCTTC,TRBD2,-,TRBJ2-1,TRBV9
CASTPSGRGRETQYF,TGTGCCAGCACCCCTAGCGGGAGAGGAAGAGAGACCCAGTACTTC,TRBD2,-,TRBJ2-5,TRBV14
CAWSADRGLAEQYF,TGTGCCTGGAGTGCCGACAGGGGCCTCGCCGAGCAGTACTTC,TRBD1,-,TRBJ2-7,TRBV30
CASSYISYSSYEQYF,TGTGCCAGCAGTTACATTTCCTATTCGTCTTACGAGCAGTACTTC,-,-,TRBJ2-7,TRBV6-6